What follows describes a single T cell receptor (beta chain). Profiling relied on immunoSEQ multiplex PCR, and the TCRdb table lists in-frame clones only, not all of them. This table has about 92,000 clones, 83% appearing once. The CDR3 spans 15 residues. Germline CDR1 is MGHDK and CDR2 is SYGVNS. V lost 2 bases and J 5 bases, leaving 12 bases between the germline ends. This sample is part of a study of PD-1 blockade in classical Hodgkin lymphoma. Time point meaning: cycle 4 day 1 (C4D1), after about 6 weeks of nivolumab. No patient escaped relapse after autologous stem cell transplantation, and brentuximab vedotin exposure varied.

The sequence was collected from a human donor with classical Hodgkin lymphoma. The sample was peripheral blood mononuclear cells (PBMCs), taken before the fourth cycle of nivolumab. This chain links TRBV25-1 with TRBJ1-4; D remains ambiguous. The CDR3: CASSEMEGWNEKLFF. The CDR3 DNA reads as TGTGCCAGCAGTGAAATGGAAGGCTGGAATGAAAAACTGTTTTTT.